The 26 T cell receptor beta chains below come from one sample, sequenced in a study of T cells in Graves' hyperthyroidism and ophthalmopathy. There were TCR beta CDR3 regions amplified from RNA transcripts. RT-PCR in the first round (using the HTBI primer set) targeted the TCR CDR3. TCRdb processed the multiplex PCR reads anew with MiXCR; each CDR3 protein has one entry. The sample shows 460,000 or so distinct CDR3 sequences, approximately 15% of them seen only once. The sequenced sample consisted of blood. These receptors originate from a woman in her late teens or twenties with Graves' hyperthyroidism.

This clonotype came up once. J is TRBJ1-3 and V is TRBV7-8; D perhaps matches TRBD1 (5 bases). V gave up 5 bases and J gave up 0 bases, with 14 bases separating them. Germline loops: CDR1 SGHVS, CDR2 FQNEAQ. CDR3 size: 16 residues. In nucleotides, the CDR3 is TGTGCCAGCAGCCATGGGGGAGACCTCTCTGGAAACACCATATATTTT. This gives the protein CASSHGGDLSGNTIYF.

The chain combines TRBV7-8 with TRBJ1-4; possible D gene TRBD1, 6 bases. CDR1 and CDR2 from the germline V gene are SGHVS and FQNEAQ. CDR3 size: 19 residues. Trimming cost V 4 bases and J 8 bases, with 29 bases left between them. The CDR3 DNA is TGTGCCAGCAGCTCACCAAGACGCAGGGGTATTTCTAAGGGGGAAAAACTGTTTTTT. Protein sequence: CASSSPRRRGISKGEKLFF.

The sample holds many counts of this clonotype. The chain combines TRBV12-3 or TRBV12-4 with TRBJ2-5, with 8 bases matching TRBD2. Trimming at V came to 6 bases and at J to 3 bases, leaving 9 bases not matched to a gene. This CDR3 is 15 amino acids long. This CDR3 reads CASSSRAGVKETQYF. The CDR3 DNA follows: TGTGCCAGCAGCTCCAGAGCGGGAGTGAAAGAGACCCAGTACTTC.

The gene calls are TRBV11-2 and TRBJ2-1; 12 nucleotides line up with TRBD2. With 1 base clipped from V and 8 bases from J, the junction kept 6 bases outside the gene matches. The germline V gene has CDR1 SGHAT and CDR2 FQNNGV. The CDR3 is 16 amino acids. CDR3: CASSLVTSGSVDEQFF. Here the CDR3 DNA reads TGTGCCAGCAGCTTAGTGACTAGCGGGAGTGTCGATGAGCAGTTCTTC.

This chain links TRBV9 with TRBJ1-1; D unclear. This CDR3 spans 14 amino acids. Germline V lookup: CDR1 SGDLS, CDR2 YYNGEE. Trimming took 0 bases from V and 6 from J, leaving 12 bases between them. The CDR3, as DNA: TGTGCCAGCAGCGTAGGCCGCGGGTCGTCTGAAGCTTTCTTT. The encoded protein is CASSVGRGSSEAFF.

This clonotype was seen more than once but under ten times. The J gene is TRBJ2-4, the V gene TRBV7-2, with 8 bases aligning to TRBD1. V lost 2 bases to trimming and J lost 5 bases; unmatched junction nucleotides: 11. From germline, CDR1 is SGHTA and CDR2 FQGNSA. CDR3 length: 17 residues. The CDR3 here is CASSLSSRRGRQNIQYF. The CDR3 bases are TGTGCCAGCAGCTTATCCTCACGCAGGGGGCGGCAAAACATTCAGTACTTC.

This clonotype was seen only a few times. The chain joins TRBV2 to TRBJ1-2; 7 nucleotides match TRBD1. V shed 6 bases and J 8 bases; nucleotides not matched to a gene: 18. The germline gives CDR1 SNHLY, CDR2 FYNNEI. The CDR3 covers 16 residues. The CDR3 region has the DNA TGTGCCAGCAGCCCAATTCCGGGACAGATATTAGAGGGCTACACCTTC. It specifies CASSPIPGQILEGYTF.

This clonotype was seen more than once but under ten times. J is TRBJ2-3 and V is TRBV5-1; 13 bases fit TRBD2. The CDR3 loop spans 17 amino acids. Looked up from germline, CDR1 is SGHRS and CDR2 is YFSETQ. V lost 4 bases to trimming and J lost 14 bases; unmatched junction nucleotides: 19. CDR3 sequence reads: CASSRTGTSGTTPERYF. CDR3 coding DNA: TGCGCCAGCAGCCGAACCGGGACTAGCGGGACCACCCCCGAACGGTATTTT.

This clonotype came up a few times. This chain links TRBV7-9 with TRBJ2-3, with 10 bases matching TRBD2. With V trimmed by 4 bases and J by 3 bases, 7 bases remained unmatched. The CDR3 runs to 16 residues. Germline V gene sequence: CDR1 SEHNR, CDR2 FQNEAQ (reference sequence). The CDR3, as DNA: TGTGCCAGCAGCTCCAAAAGCGGGAGGGGGACAGATACGCAGTATTTT. Translated, it gives CASSSKSGRGTDTQYF.

The chain combines TRBV6-1 with TRBJ2-1, with D hard to call. Trimming left V 5 bases short and J 5 bases short, with 13 bases between. Germline V lookup: CDR1 MNHNS, CDR2 SASEGT. CDR3 length: 14 residues. The CDR3 sequence is CASSSPSRNNEQFF. CDR3 bases: TGTGCCAGCAGTTCACCTTCTAGGAACAATGAGCAGTTCTTC.

Many counts were recorded for this clonotype. This sequence joins TRBV6-1 and TRBJ1-2, with D unresolved. The CDR3 totals 13 residues. Germline loops: CDR1 MNHNS, CDR2 SASEGT. Trimming took off 5 bases at V and 6 bases at J, with 13 bases between the two ends. CDR3 sequence: CASSYGGNNGYTF. The CDR3 coding sequence is TGTGCCAGCAGTTACGGAGGGAATAATGGCTACACCTTC.

This clonotype was observed at least ten times. V and J are TRBV6-1 and TRBJ2-1; D possibly uses TRBD1 or TRBD2 (5 bases each). The CDR3 consists of 13 residues. CDR1 is MNHNS, CDR2 SASEGT, per germline. The V end was cut by 2 bases, the J end by 9 bases, with 11 bases between. CDR3 in amino acids: CASSERGESEQFF. CDR3 nucleotide sequence: TGTGCCAGCAGTGAAAGAGGGGAGAGTGAGCAGTTCTTC.

Comment on this clonotype: One end of the junction fails to match germline, which may point to a read error. V gene TRBV6-5 combines with J gene TRBJ2-1; D unresolved. The CDR3 extends over 14 amino acids. In germline, CDR1 is MNHEY, CDR2 SVGAGI. The CDR3 DNA follows: TGTGCCAGCAGTTACTCGTCAGCTTCCAATGAGCAGGTCTTC. It is translated as CASSYSSASNEQVF.

This clonotype was recorded many times. J is TRBJ1-6 and V is TRBV2; D is ambiguous. The CDR3 length is 15 residues. Germline CDR1 SNHLY, CDR2 FYNNEI. The ends were cut back, 2 bases at V and 8 bases at J, with 13 bases in the middle. In nucleotides, the CDR3 is TGTGCCAGCAGTGAAAGGAGGTTTCCAGATTCACCCCTCCACTTT. Protein: CASSERRFPDSPLHF.

This clonotype has more than one count but fewer than ten. This sequence joins TRBV6-5 and TRBJ1-1; no reliable D call. The CDR3 length is 14 residues. Trimming stripped 0 bases from V and 6 bases from J, with 11 bases between. The germline gives CDR1 MNHEY, CDR2 SVGAGI. CDR3 protein: CASSYSGHSAEAFF. As DNA, the CDR3 is TGTGCCAGCAGTTACTCAGGCCATAGCGCTGAAGCTTTCTTT.

This clonotype was picked up a small number of times. The rearrangement joins TRBV15 to TRBJ2-1, with TRBD2 matching 10 bases. The CDR3 totals 14 residues. Germline values: CDR1 LNHNV, CDR2 YYDKDF (reference sequence). J gave up 10 bases and V 2 bases, and 5 bases lay outside the gene matches. The CDR3 DNA reads as TGTGCCACCAGCAGAAGCGGGAGGGCCGGGGAGCAGTTCTTC. Translated: CATSRSGRAGEQFF.

This clonotype came up many times. V usage is TRBV5-1 and J usage is TRBJ2-3, with a possible D match to TRBD2 (5 bases). There are 17 residues in the CDR3. Trimming cost V 0 bases and J 0 bases, with 14 bases left between them. Per the germline V gene, CDR1 is SGHRS and CDR2 is YFSETQ. This CDR3 reads CASSLAFSGSSTDTQYF. The CDR3 DNA sequence: TGCGCCAGCAGCTTGGCATTTAGTGGGAGTAGCACAGATACGCAGTATTTT.

This clonotype occurred many times. This chain joins TRBV10-3 and TRBJ2-1, with 12 bases that match TRBD2. CDR3 size: 13 residues. The germline CDR1 and CDR2 sequences are ENHRY and SYGVKD. The junction had 7 bases not matched to a gene; V was cut back by 11 bases and J by 8 bases. The CDR3 nucleotides read TGTGCCTCGCAGACTAGCGGGAGCGATGAGCAGTTCTTC. Translated, it gives CASQTSGSDEQFF.

In this sample, this clonotype turned up many times. The gene calls are TRBV7-3 and TRBJ1-1, with D unclear. The V gene lost 0 bases and the J gene lost 4 bases, with 12 bases spanning the gap. There are 15 residues in the CDR3. Germline CDR1 reads SGHTA; CDR2 reads FQGTGA. CDR3 sequence (DNA): TGTGCCAGCAGCTTAACTGGATGGGAGGGCACTGAAGCTTTCTTT. It translates to CASSLTGWEGTEAFF.

This clonotype showed up many times. The chain employs TRBV10-3 and TRBJ1-3, with D possibly TRBD1 on 5 matching bases. Per germline, CDR1 ENHRY and CDR2 SYGVKD. V dropped 6 bases and J dropped 4 bases, with 10 bases sitting between them. There are 13 residues in the CDR3. CDR3 DNA sequence: TGTGCCATCAGGGCGGGGGACGGAAACACCATATATTTT. Translation: CAIRAGDGNTIYF.

There are a few counts of this clonotype. The DNA of the CDR3 is TGTGCCAGCAGTTTTACTGGGGCAGGGATTCGAAACACCATATATTTT. It codes for CASSFTGAGIRNTIYF. The chain employs TRBV27 and TRBJ1-3, with D possibly matching TRBD1 (5 bases). The CDR3 length is 16 residues. Germline V CDR1 and CDR2: MNHEY, SMNVEV (reference sequence). V was trimmed by 3 bases and J by 5 bases, leaving 17 bases between them.

A few counts support this clonotype. V and J are TRBV7-9 and TRBJ2-5; D ambiguous. The CDR3 covers 17 residues. Germline V gene data show CDR1 as SEHNR and CDR2 as FQNEAQ (reference sequence). V lost 4 bases and J lost 0, with 18 bases in between. The CDR3 region has the DNA TGTGCCAGCAGCTGCGGAGTTTGGCTCGGGTACCAAGAGACCCAGTACTTC. Translating it yields CASSCGVWLGYQETQYF.

CDR3 protein: CSASSGGLRETQYF. The CDR3 nucleotides are TGCAGTGCTAGTTCGGGTGGTCTTCGAGAGACCCAGTACTTC. The chain recombines TRBV20-1 with TRBJ2-5; D unresolved. The germline V gene has CDR1 DFQATT and CDR2 SNEGSKA (reference sequence). V lost 3 bases and J lost 4, with 15 bases in between. The CDR3 runs 14 residues.

This clonotype has ten or more counts. The CDR3 loop is CASSFNGENEKLFF. As DNA, the CDR3 is TGTGCCAGCAGTTTCAACGGGGAAAATGAAAAACTGTTTTTT. V is TRBV27 and J is TRBJ1-4, with D unclear. Looked up from germline, CDR1 is MNHEY and CDR2 is SMNVEV (reference sequence). This CDR3 is built from 14 residues. The V end was cut by 3 bases, the J end by 5 bases, with 10 bases between.

This clonotype was detected only once. The rearrangement links TRBV27 to TRBJ2-1; TRBD2 matches at 9 bases. Losses at the gene ends were 3 bases for V and 3 bases for J; bases not matched to a gene: 9. This CDR3 comprises 17 residues. CDR1 and CDR2 from the germline V gene are MNHEY and SMNVEV (reference sequence). The CDR3: CASSLEGGRGFYNEQFF. The CDR3 nucleotides are TGTGCCAGCAGTTTGGAAGGCGGGAGGGGTTTCTACAATGAGCAGTTCTTC.

This clonotype was seen repeatedly, ten times or more. This rearrangement joins TRBV5-1 to TRBJ2-6; 8 bases match TRBD2. After removal of 3 bases from V and 4 bases from J, the junction contained 6 bases not matched to a gene. The CDR3 has 16 residues. CDR1 and CDR2 from the germline V gene are SGHRS and YFSETQ. This CDR3 reads CASSWSGSGGANVLTF. The CDR3 bases are TGCGCCAGCAGCTGGAGCGGGAGTGGAGGGGCCAACGTCCTGACTTTC.